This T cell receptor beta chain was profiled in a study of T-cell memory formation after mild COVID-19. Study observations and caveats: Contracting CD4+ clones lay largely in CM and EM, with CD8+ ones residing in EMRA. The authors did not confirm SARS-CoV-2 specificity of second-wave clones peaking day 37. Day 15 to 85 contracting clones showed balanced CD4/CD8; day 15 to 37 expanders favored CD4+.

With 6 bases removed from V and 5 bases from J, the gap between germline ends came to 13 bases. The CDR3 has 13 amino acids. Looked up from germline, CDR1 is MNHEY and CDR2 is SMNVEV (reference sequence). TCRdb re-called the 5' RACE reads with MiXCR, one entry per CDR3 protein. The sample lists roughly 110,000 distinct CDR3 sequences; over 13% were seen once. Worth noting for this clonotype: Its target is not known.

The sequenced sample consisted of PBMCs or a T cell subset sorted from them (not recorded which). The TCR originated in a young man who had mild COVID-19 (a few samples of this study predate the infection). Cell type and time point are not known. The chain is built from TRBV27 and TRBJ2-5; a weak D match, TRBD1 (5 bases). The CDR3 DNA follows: TGTGCCAGCAGATCAGGGTTTTGGGAGACCCAGTACTTC. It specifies CASRSGFWETQYF.